Reported below is one T cell receptor beta chain. No antigen is known for it. This sample is part of a study of a mutant IDH1 vaccine in newly diagnosed glioma. Study background: Commencement of vaccination occurred 4-6 weeks following radiotherapy alone, or concurrently with temozolomide cycles. Treated patients had a mean age of 40.4 years and a roughly 62% male, about 38% female split. Pretreatment consisted of radiotherapy, temozolomide, or both, with most receiving both.

Time point noted: week 11, during vaccination. The investigators gave 300 ug of mutant IDH1 20-mer peptide in each vaccine dose, together with topical imiquimod. V gave up 7 bases and J gave up 0 bases, with 21 bases separating them. Per the germline V gene, CDR1 is MDHEN and CDR2 is SYDVKM. The CDR3 totals 17 residues. The protocol was immunoSEQ multiplex PCR, while the TCRdb copy is restricted to in-frame clones and leaves out a portion. Of under 150,000 clones listed, approximately 87% are singletons. J is TRBJ1-1 and V is TRBV28, with a tentative D call TRBD1 (6 bases). The source of this sequence is a woman aged 45-59 years with glioma. Here the sequenced sample was PBMCs, taken from a glioma patient whose treatment included an IDH1 peptide vaccine. CDR3 sequence: CASIYHHPGGVNTEAFF. CDR3 coding DNA: TGTGCCAGCATCTACCATCATCCGGGGGGCGTGAACACTGAAGCTTTCTTT.